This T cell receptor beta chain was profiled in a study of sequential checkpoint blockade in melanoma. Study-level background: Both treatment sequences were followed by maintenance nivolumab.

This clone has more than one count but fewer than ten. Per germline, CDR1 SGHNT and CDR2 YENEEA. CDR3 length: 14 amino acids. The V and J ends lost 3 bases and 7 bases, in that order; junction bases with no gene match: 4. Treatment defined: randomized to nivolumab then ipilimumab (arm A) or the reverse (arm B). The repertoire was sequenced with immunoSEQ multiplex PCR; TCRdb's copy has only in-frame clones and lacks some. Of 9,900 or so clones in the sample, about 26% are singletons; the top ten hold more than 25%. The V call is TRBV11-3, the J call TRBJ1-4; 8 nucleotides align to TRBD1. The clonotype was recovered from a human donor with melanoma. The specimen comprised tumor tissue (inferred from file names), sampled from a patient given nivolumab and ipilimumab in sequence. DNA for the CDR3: TGTGCCAGCAGCTTGAGCAGGGGGCTTGAAAAACTGTTTTTT. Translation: CASSLSRGLEKLFF.